Listed below are T cell receptor beta chains from one sample, sequenced in a study of regulatory T cells in long-lasting Graves disease. One entry per CDR3 protein, called by TCRdb with MiXCR from the multiplex PCR reads. Among 500,000 or so distinct CDR3 sequences listed, 14% were seen once. The sample was also reused in another study, on T cells in Graves' hyperthyroidism and ophthalmopathy.

Sequences were derived from peripheral blood mononuclear cells (PBMCs), sampled at new diagnosis, from a patient treated with antithyroid drugs. The receptor source for this set is a woman aged 45-65 years with Graves disease. Both conserved end residues are trimmed from each CDR3.

V gene: TRBV28; CDR3 length: 16; J gene: TRBJ2-3; CDR3 protein: ASRPPGLAGASPDAQY
V gene: TRBV4-1; CDR3 length: 13; J gene: TRBJ2-3; CDR3 protein: ASSPLAGGPNTQY
V gene: TRBV11-1; CDR3 length: 13; J gene: TRBJ1-1; CDR3 protein: ASSLPGQMNTEAF
V gene: TRBV20-1; CDR3 length: 12; J gene: TRBJ2-2; CDR3 protein: SATRTQNTGELF
V gene: TRBV6-2/TRBV6-3; CDR3 length: 11; J gene: TRBJ1-5; CDR3 protein: ASSYLLTGTQH
V gene: TRBV7-9; CDR3 length: 13; J gene: TRBJ2-7; CDR3 protein: ASSLSPPKIYEQY
V gene: TRBV30; CDR3 length: 10; J gene: TRBJ2-3; CDR3 protein: AWSSGSDTQY
V gene: TRBV7-8; CDR3 length: 12; J gene: TRBJ1-2; CDR3 protein: ASSLGQSIYGYT
V gene: TRBV2; CDR3 length: 12; J gene: TRBJ2-3; CDR3 protein: ASREQGATDTQY
V gene: TRBV28; CDR3 length: 10; J gene: TRBJ1-5; CDR3 protein: ATRFGNQPQH
V gene: TRBV18; CDR3 length: 15; J gene: TRBJ1-1; CDR3 protein: ASSPRRVDIMNTEAF
V gene: TRBV27; CDR3 length: 11; J gene: TRBJ2-3; CDR3 protein: ASSFGGRGTQY
V gene: TRBV6-9; CDR3 length: 14; J gene: TRBJ1-2; CDR3 protein: ASSYSGQGWYYGYT
V gene: TRBV2; CDR3 length: 13; J gene: TRBJ1-4; CDR3 protein: ASNRQPGGNEKLF
V gene: TRBV6-5; CDR3 length: 13; J gene: TRBJ2-1; CDR3 protein: ASSYTLAGVNEQF
V gene: TRBV28; CDR3 length: 13; J gene: TRBJ2-1; CDR3 protein: ASRTSGGPYNEQF
V gene: TRBV27; CDR3 length: 10; J gene: TRBJ2-1; CDR3 protein: ASSLSRGKQF
V gene: TRBV28; CDR3 length: 12; J gene: TRBJ2-7; CDR3 protein: ASSLFQGVNEQY
V gene: TRBV2; CDR3 length: 12; J gene: TRBJ1-1; CDR3 protein: ASSTNGGGTEAF
V gene: TRBV5-6; CDR3 length: 13; J gene: TRBJ2-5; CDR3 protein: ASSLGRSRQETQY
V gene: TRBV12-3/TRBV12-4; CDR3 length: 11; J gene: TRBJ2-7; CDR3 protein: ASSLLAGGEQY
V gene: TRBV25-1; CDR3 length: 12; J gene: TRBJ2-1; CDR3 protein: ASSRDYKENEQF
V gene: TRBV13; CDR3 length: 13; J gene: TRBJ2-2; CDR3 protein: ASSFGTGLTGELF
V gene: TRBV6-5; CDR3 length: 13; J gene: TRBJ2-1; CDR3 protein: ASSYFGRPGVEQF
V gene: TRBV12-3/TRBV12-4; CDR3 length: 10; J gene: TRBJ1-1; CDR3 protein: ASSLVGAEAF
V gene: TRBV6-1; CDR3 length: 14; J gene: TRBJ1-1; CDR3 protein: ASNQRTGEENTEAF
V gene: TRBV7-2; CDR3 length: 12; J gene: TRBJ1-4; CDR3 protein: ASSLGGHGEKLF
V gene: TRBV27; CDR3 length: 11; J gene: TRBJ2-1; CDR3 protein: ASGGLNYNEQF
V gene: TRBV19; CDR3 length: 12; J gene: TRBJ2-3; CDR3 protein: ASATAPMADTQY
V gene: TRBV5-4; CDR3 length: 15; J gene: TRBJ2-1; CDR3 protein: ASSLGGAGGGYNEQF
V gene: TRBV19; CDR3 length: 15; J gene: TRBJ2-6; CDR3 protein: ASSITGQSPGANVLT
V gene: TRBV29-1; CDR3 length: 13; J gene: TRBJ1-1; CDR3 protein: SVEGTAGGNTEAS
V gene: TRBV5-1; CDR3 length: 13; J gene: TRBJ2-1; CDR3 protein: ASSPPSSSHNEQF
V gene: TRBV28; CDR3 length: 11; J gene: TRBJ1-2; CDR3 protein: ASSLIVGGGYT
V gene: TRBV5-1; CDR3 length: 13; J gene: TRBJ2-2; CDR3 protein: ASSFSKGGAGELF
V gene: TRBV28; CDR3 length: 14; J gene: TRBJ2-2; CDR3 protein: ASSLLRAAYTGELF
V gene: TRBV10-1; CDR3 length: 12; J gene: TRBJ1-2; CDR3 protein: ASSESRTGNGYT
V gene: TRBV4-1; CDR3 length: 14; J gene: TRBJ1-5; CDR3 protein: ASSQWGRSGNQPQH
V gene: TRBV11-2; CDR3 length: 15; J gene: TRBJ2-7; CDR3 protein: ASSLIRLAGVAYEQY
V gene: TRBV28; CDR3 length: 12; J gene: TRBJ1-1; CDR3 protein: ASSLGVSDTEAF
V gene: TRBV24-1; CDR3 length: 13; J gene: TRBJ2-2; CDR3 protein: ATSDETANTGELF
V gene: TRBV2; CDR3 length: 11; J gene: TRBJ2-7; CDR3 protein: ARGGTSSYEQY
V gene: TRBV6-1; CDR3 length: 10; J gene: TRBJ2-7; CDR3 protein: ASGLDLYEQY
V gene: TRBV28; CDR3 length: 14; J gene: TRBJ2-7; CDR3 protein: ASSFSYGKQNYEQY
V gene: TRBV7-2; CDR3 length: 11; J gene: TRBJ1-4; CDR3 protein: ASSLQADEKLF
V gene: TRBV29-1; CDR3 length: 10; J gene: TRBJ2-7; CDR3 protein: SVDSRDNEQY
V gene: TRBV18; CDR3 length: 13; J gene: TRBJ2-5; CDR3 protein: ASSLTTGTAETQY
V gene: TRBV5-4; CDR3 length: 14; J gene: TRBJ2-1; CDR3 protein: ASSGLAAKSYNEQF
V gene: TRBV10-3; CDR3 length: 12; J gene: TRBJ1-5; CDR3 protein: ATATAGNNQPQH
V gene: TRBV19; CDR3 length: 14; J gene: TRBJ2-1; CDR3 protein: ASSIAGGLAPNEQF
V gene: TRBV19; CDR3 length: 10; J gene: TRBJ2-1; CDR3 protein: ASSINYNEQF
V gene: TRBV6-1; CDR3 length: 12; J gene: TRBJ1-2; CDR3 protein: ASSPRTDTYGYT
V gene: TRBV2; CDR3 length: 10; J gene: TRBJ2-5; CDR3 protein: ASTSSQETQY